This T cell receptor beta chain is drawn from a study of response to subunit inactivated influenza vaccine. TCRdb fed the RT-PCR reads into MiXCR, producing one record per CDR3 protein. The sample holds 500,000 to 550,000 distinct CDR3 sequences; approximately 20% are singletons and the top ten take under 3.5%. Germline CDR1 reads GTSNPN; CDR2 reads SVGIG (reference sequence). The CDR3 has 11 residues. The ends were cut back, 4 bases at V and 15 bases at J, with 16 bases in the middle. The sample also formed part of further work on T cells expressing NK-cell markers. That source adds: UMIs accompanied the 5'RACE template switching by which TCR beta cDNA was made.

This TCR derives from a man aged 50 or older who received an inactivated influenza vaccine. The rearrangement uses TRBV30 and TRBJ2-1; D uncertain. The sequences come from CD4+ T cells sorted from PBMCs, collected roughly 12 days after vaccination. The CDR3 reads CAWMFGQTVFF. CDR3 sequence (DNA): TGTGCCTGGATGTTCGGTCAAACCGTGTTCTTC. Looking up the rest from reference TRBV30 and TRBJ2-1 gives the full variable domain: SQTIHQWPATLVQPVGSPLSLECTVEGTSNPNLYWYRQAAGRGLQLLFYSVGIGQISSEVPQNLSASRPQDRQFILSSKKLLLSDSGFYLCAWMFGQTVFFGPGTRLTVL.